Below are 20 T cell receptor beta chains sequenced from a single sample in a study of post-analysis software for immune sequencing data. The study, taken as a whole, reports: Patients used about 5 TRBV segments, including TRBV5-6, TRBV5-1 and TRBV20-1, more often than controls.

Their antigens remain unidentified. cDNA libraries of TCR beta carried unique molecular identifiers. TCRdb itself ran the PCR reads through MiXCR, one entry per CDR3 protein. The sample comprises about 200,000 distinct CDR3 sequences, approximately 30% of which are singletons, and around 3.2% rests with the top ten. Material: blood. The origin of the receptors is a girl aged 2-17 years with multiple sclerosis.

This clonotype was observed at least ten times. The V and J genes are TRBV27 and TRBJ2-7, with 9 bases aligning to TRBD1. The CDR3 spans 13 residues. Germline CDR1 and CDR2: MNHEY and SMNVEV (reference sequence). V lost 7 bases and J lost 4; bases outside the gene matches: 5. In DNA, the CDR3 is TGTGCCAGCAACCCCGGGACAGGGTACGAGCAGTACTTC. Amino acid sequence: CASNPGTGYEQYF.

This clonotype came up many times. CDR3 DNA sequence: TGTGCCAGCAGTGAGGGGGCGGGAGGCCAAGAGACCCAGTACTTC. Protein sequence: CASSEGAGGQETQYF. This rearrangement joins TRBV6-4 to TRBJ2-5, with 8 bases fitting TRBD2. This CDR3 has 15 amino acids. The germline CDR1 and CDR2 sequences are MRHNA and SNTAGT. V dropped 3 bases and J dropped 1; count of bases not matched to a gene: 4.

This clonotype was detected ten times or more. The chain has TRBV5-1 and TRBJ1-2; D ambiguous. The CDR3 is made up of 15 amino acids. CDR1 and CDR2 (germline): SGHRS, YFSETQ. The ends were cut back, 1 base at V and 8 bases at J, with 18 bases in the middle. The CDR3 loop reads CASSLYRPGNEGYTF. The CDR3 region has the DNA TGCGCCAGCAGCTTGTATCGCCCCGGCAATGAGGGCTACACCTTC.

CDR3 sequence (DNA): TGTGCCAGCAGTGAAAAGGGCAGGGAGAGTGGTAATGAAAAACTGTTTTTT. This sequence encodes CASSEKGRESGNEKLFF. The genes are TRBV2 and TRBJ1-4; tentative D call: TRBD1 (5 bases). Germline values: CDR1 SNHLY, CDR2 FYNNEI. This CDR3 contains 17 residues. The V and J ends lost 2 bases and 4 bases respectively, with 17 bases between them.

This clonotype was found many times. V is TRBV5-1 and J is TRBJ2-7; D is perhaps TRBD1 (6 bases). The CDR3 has 15 residues. Germline V lookup: CDR1 SGHRS, CDR2 YFSETQ. V was clipped by 0 bases and J by 4 bases, with 14 bases between them. CDR3 region: CASSLAATGLYEQYF. The CDR3 nucleotides are TGCGCCAGCAGCTTGGCCGCGACAGGCTTGTACGAGCAGTACTTC. The whole variable domain, remainder taken from reference TRBV5-1 and TRBJ2-7, is KAGVTQTPRYLIKTRGQQVTLSCSPISGHRSVSWYQQTPGQGLQFLFEYFSETQRNKGNFPGRFSGRQFSNSRSEMNVSTLELGDSALYLCASSLAATGLYEQYFGPGTRLTVT.

As concerns this clonotype: Possible read error: a much larger clone is one base away. No conserved phenylalanine or tryptophan is present at the end of the CDR3, so a read error is the likely explanation. The V and J genes are TRBV4-1 and TRBJ1-2; the match to TRBD1 covers 9 bases. This CDR3 contains 21 residues. V lost 3 bases, J lost 4 bases, and 24 bases stayed unmatched. Germline CDR1 MGHRA, CDR2 YSYEKL. The CDR3 loop is CASSQLPKTRDRDPTSYGYTL. CDR3 in DNA: TGCGCCAGCAGCCAGTTACCTAAGACCCGGGACAGGGACCCGACTTCCTATGGCTACACCTTG.

This clonotype has only a few counts. The V call is TRBV5-1, the J call TRBJ1-2, with 8 bases identical to TRBD1. Looked up from germline, CDR1 is SGHRS and CDR2 is YFSETQ. This CDR3 is 15 amino acids long. V dropped 0 bases and J dropped 6; count of bases not matched to a gene: 7. CDR3 sequence: CASSLAMGQVDGYTF. CDR3 coding DNA: TGCGCCAGCAGCTTGGCCATGGGACAGGTCGATGGCTACACCTTC.

Comment on this clonotype: A much larger clone differs from this one at a single base, so this may be a read error. The chain couples TRBV7-8 to TRBJ2-1; maybe TRBD1 (6 bases). Germline lookup yields CDR1 SGHVS and CDR2 FQNEAQ. This CDR3 is 14 amino acids long. Trimming cost V 5 bases and J 13 bases, with 21 bases left between them. CDR3 in DNA: TGTGCCAGCAGCCCCCGGACAGTATCGGAGACCCAGTTCTTC. The encoded protein is CASSPRTVSETQFF.

This clonotype was observed a few times. The genes are TRBV2 and TRBJ1-4, with D unclear. The germline V gene has CDR1 SNHLY and CDR2 FYNNEI. The V end was cut by 2 bases, the J end by 8 bases, with 3 bases between. The CDR3 is made up of 11 amino acids. CDR3 nucleotides: TGTGCCAGCAGTGAACGGGAAAAACTGTTTTTT. Translating gives CASSEREKLFF.

This clonotype was counted between two and nine times. CDR3 loop: CASSHLLRRKVNNSPLHF. The CDR3 DNA sequence: TGTGCCAGCAGCCACCTGCTGAGGCGGAAAGTCAATAATTCACCCCTCCACTTT. J is TRBJ1-6 and V is TRBV4-2; D gene ambiguous. V was cut by 3 bases and J by 5 bases, with 20 bases left in between. The germline V gene has CDR1 LGHNA and CDR2 YNFKEQ. The length of the CDR3 is 18 residues.

This clonotype appeared many times. This chain connects TRBV5-1 to TRBJ2-5; D is perhaps TRBD2 (6 bases). This CDR3 comprises 13 residues. CDR1 is SGHRS, CDR2 YFSETQ, per germline. Trimming shortened V by 4 bases and J by 5 bases, and 12 bases separated the two germline ends. The CDR3, as DNA: TGCGCCAGCAGCCGGGAGTTGGGGGAGACCCAGTACTTC. It specifies CASSRELGETQYF.

In this sample, this clonotype turned up many times. V usage is TRBV7-9 and J usage is TRBJ2-1; 10 bases are shared with TRBD2. The trim removed 5 bases at V and 3 bases at J, leaving 13 bases unmatched. There are 18 residues in the CDR3. The V gene's germline CDR1 is SEHNR and CDR2 FQNEAQ (reference sequence). The CDR3 region is CASSTTSGRRTSYNEQFF. The CDR3 bases are TGTGCCAGCAGCACGACTAGCGGGCGACGAACGAGCTACAATGAGCAGTTCTTC.

In this sample, this clonotype turned up many times. The genes are TRBV5-1 and TRBJ1-2, with 9 bases lining up with TRBD1. This CDR3 is built from 18 residues. Germline lookup yields CDR1 SGHRS and CDR2 YFSETQ. J lost 5 bases, V lost 4 bases, and 18 bases had no gene match. CDR3 sequence (DNA): TGCGCCAGCAGCGCGGGCGACAGGGGGGTGCCTTCACCTTATGGCTACACCTTC. Translating it yields CASSAGDRGVPSPYGYTF.

The V and J genes are TRBV28 and TRBJ1-5, with 8 bases aligning to TRBD1. The CDR3 extends over 15 amino acids. Germline CDR1 MDHEN, CDR2 SYDVKM. V trimming: 6 bases; J trimming: 3 bases; junction bases outside the gene matches: 7. CDR3 amino acids: CASRNRGGNNQPQHF. CDR3 DNA: TGTGCCAGCAGAAACAGGGGGGGGAACAATCAGCCCCAGCATTTT.

This clonotype was seen only a few times. In nucleotides, the CDR3 is TGCGCCAGCAGCTTGATGGCAAACTATGGCTACACCTTC. Its protein product is CASSLMANYGYTF. The J gene is TRBJ1-2, the V gene TRBV5-1; D call uncertain. Trimming cost V 1 base and J 2 bases, with 6 bases left between them. CDR1 is SGHRS and CDR2 is YFSETQ in the germline V gene. This CDR3 is 13 amino acids long.

This clonotype has just a few counts. This rearrangement joins TRBV7-8 to TRBJ1-6; TRBD1 might be the D (5 bases). The CDR3 contains 14 residues. The V gene lost 0 bases and the J gene lost 9 bases, with 9 bases spanning the gap. CDR1 is SGHVS and CDR2 is FQNEAQ in the germline V gene. CDR3 sequence reads: CASSLAQGSSPLHF. The CDR3 DNA reads TGTGCCAGCAGCTTAGCGCAGGGAAGTTCACCCCTCCACTTT.

As to this clonotype: Possible read error: a much larger clone is one base away. The chain links TRBV29-1 to TRBJ2-1; 7 bases agree with TRBD2. The CDR3 is 12 amino acids. With 7 bases clipped from V and 9 bases from J, the junction kept 9 bases outside the gene matches. Germline lookup yields CDR1 SQVTM and CDR2 ANQGSEA. CDR3 loop: CSASGLGSEQFF. The CDR3 DNA sequence: TGCAGCGCCAGCGGACTAGGTTCTGAGCAGTTCTTC.

Points on this clonotype: A much more abundant neighbour one base away suggests this may be a read error. This chain connects TRBV10-3 to TRBJ2-7, with D possibly matching TRBD1 (6 bases). Trimming pared 4 bases from V and 2 bases from J, leaving 12 bases between. Per germline, CDR1 ENHRY and CDR2 SYGVKD. CDR3 length: 14 residues. CDR3 residues: CAISVLDSTYEQYF. CDR3 nucleotides: TGTGCCATCAGTGTTTTGGACAGCACCTACGAGCAGTACTTC.

About this clonotype itself: A read error may explain this, as a much larger clone is one base away. The chain couples TRBV28 to TRBJ2-5; 16 bases agree with TRBD2. This CDR3 contains 17 residues. The V segment lost 4 bases and the J segment 4 bases; nucleotides outside the gene matches: 6. Per the germline V gene, CDR1 is MDHEN and CDR2 is SYDVKM. The CDR3 DNA reads TGTGCCAGCAGTTCCCCCGGGACTAGCGGGAGGGGAGAGACCCAGTACTTC. As protein: CASSSPGTSGRGETQYF.

This clonotype was observed a handful of times. The chain links TRBV12-3 or TRBV12-4 to TRBJ2-7, with TRBD1 matching 7 bases. This CDR3 region has 12 residues. J lost 2 bases, V lost 8 bases, and 3 bases had no gene match. CDR3 sequence (DNA): TGTGCCAGCCGACAGGGACCCTACGAGCAGTACTTC. It encodes CASRQGPYEQYF.